This TCR beta chain was captured in a study of T cells in narcolepsy. Study at large: Donors had narcolepsy type 1 or type 2, or were healthy controls.

Study findings and constraints: Same-patient CSF and blood CD4+ T cell clonotypes included HCRT-specific and TRIB2-specific autoreactive ones. Healthy controls reportedly lacked the autoreactive clonotypes serially found in patients' blood.

Sequencing used immunoSEQ multiplex PCR; TCRdb keeps in-frame clones, though not all of them. The sample yields roughly 16,000 clones, 65% to 90% seen once. Regarding this clone: Its target is not known.

Sequenced sample: memory (CD45RA-) CD4+ T cells from blood. The clonotype comes from a human donor in good health.

CDR3 in DNA: TGTGCCAGCAGCTTGCCCGCCGATACGCAGTATTTT. Its translation is CASSLPADTQYF. The chain uses TRBV5-6 and TRBJ2-3; D not certain. The V end lost 1 base, the J end lost 6 bases, and 6 bases lay between the germline ends. The CDR3 consists of 12 residues. CDR1 SGHDT and CDR2 YYEEEE come from the germline V gene.